This T cell receptor beta chain appears in the sequencing data of a study of OX40 agonist ivuxolimab in advanced cancers. Study details: Ivuxolimab, which patients received intravenously every 2 weeks, was dosed at 0.01 to 10 mg/kg. Study-wide points: The study found that CD8+ T cells averaged more expanded clones than CD4+.

The CDR3 consists of 13 residues. The germline V gene encodes CDR1 GTSNPN and CDR2 SVGIG (reference sequence). With 4 bases removed from V and 8 bases from J, the gap between germline ends came to 17 bases. Clones were read by immunoSEQ multiplex PCR, and TCRdb kept only the in-frame ones, dropping some. The table includes 75,000 to 95,000 clones, approximately 90% detected once. Systemic immunosuppression or a history of autoimmune disease excluded patients. Patients had blood sampled at baseline and again on cycle 4 day 1 and cycle 7 day 1. Regarding this clone: What it recognizes is unknown.

The receptor comes from an adult with an advanced solid tumor such as melanoma, head and neck, liver or kidney cancer. The sample was CD4+ or CD8+ T cells sorted from blood, taken in a trial of the OX40 agonist ivuxolimab. The chain employs TRBV30 and TRBJ1-2; no clear D. The DNA for the CDR3 is TGTGCCTGGAAATTAGGAGGGTTCTACGGCTACACCTTC. Translation gives CAWKLGGFYGYTF.